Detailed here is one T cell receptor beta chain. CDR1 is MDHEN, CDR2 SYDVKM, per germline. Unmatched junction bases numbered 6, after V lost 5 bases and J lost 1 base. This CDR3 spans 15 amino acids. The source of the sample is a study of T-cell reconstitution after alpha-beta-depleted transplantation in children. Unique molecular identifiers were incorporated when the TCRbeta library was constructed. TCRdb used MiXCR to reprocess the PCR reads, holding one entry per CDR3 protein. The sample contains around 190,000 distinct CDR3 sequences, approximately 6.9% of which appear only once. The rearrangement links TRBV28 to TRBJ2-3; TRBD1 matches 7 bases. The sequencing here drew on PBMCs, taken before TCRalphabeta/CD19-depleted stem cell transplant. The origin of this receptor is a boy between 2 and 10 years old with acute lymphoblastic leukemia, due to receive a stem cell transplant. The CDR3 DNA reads TGTGCCAGCAGTAACCGGGACAGTCGCACAGATACGCAGTATTTT. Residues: CASSNRDSRTDTQYF.